Sequencing of this TCR beta chain was carried out in a study of blood T cells in healthy people across ages. The study, taken as a whole, reports: For the donors, CMV status was unknown and possibly confounded expanded clonotype changes.

For every donor, a draw yielded ten milliliters of peripheral blood. Total RNA was isolated from each sample in quantities of at least 5.5 micrograms. A J-beta primer mix and a sample-barcoded 5' primer were used in a second PCR of roughly 7 to 12 cycles. TCRdb reprocessed the 5' RACE reads via MiXCR and lists one record per CDR3 protein. The table includes some 900,000 distinct CDR3 sequences, 45% to 50% detected once. The CDR3 totals 18 residues. For this clonotype: No antigen is known for it. At one boundary the junction diverges from the germline segment, which might be a read error.

The chain recombines TRBV12-3 or TRBV12-4 with TRBJ2-6; 12 nucleotides agree with TRBD2. Sequenced: blood. The receptor's source is a man in his thirties or forties in good health. CDR3 sequence reads: CAGSVTSGGVSGANVLTF. The CDR3 nucleotides are TGTGCCGGCAGTGTGACTAGCGGGGGAGTCTCTGGGGCCAACGTCCTGACTTTC.